This TCR beta chain was sequenced for a study of CD8 T cells in Susac syndrome. Isolation of CD8+ and CD4+ T cells was performed negatively, whereas enrichment of TEMRA cells was done by FACS. V was pared by 4 bases and J by 1 base, with 19 bases between. Germline V gene lookup returns CDR1 SQVTM and CDR2 ANQGSEA. This CDR3 has 16 amino acids. It was with random hexamers that about 0.45 to 1 ug RNA was reverse transcribed. Across 54 Vbeta and 13 Jbeta, immunoSEQ multiplex PCR amplified TCR beta CDR3. TCRdb fed the immunoSEQ multiplex PCR reads into MiXCR, producing one record per CDR3 protein. The repertoire includes some 140,000 distinct CDR3 sequences, roughly 80% of them detected once, and roughly 0.5% sits in the top ten.

This sequence originates from a human donor with multiple sclerosis. The gene calls are TRBV29-1 and TRBJ1-1; D call uncertain. Source material: CD8+ T cells from PBMCs. The CDR3 nucleotides are TGCAGCGTTGTCAGAGGTGAGGTAGGCCGGAACACTGAAGCTTTCTTT. This encodes CSVVRGEVGRNTEAFF.